The 15 T cell receptor beta chains below come from one sample, sequenced in a study of shared clonotypes between healthy human individuals. Sequencing used immunoSEQ multiplex PCR; TCRdb keeps in-frame clones, though not all of them. The repertoire holds more than 850,000 clones, with around three quarters as singletons. The sample was memory CD4+ T cells from PBMCs. The subset here: CD45RA-negative fraction. Receptors were obtained from a man between 18 and 35 years old in good health. Some clones in this sample may be carry-over from other donors' samples.

The CDR3, as DNA: TGTGCCAGCAGCTCCCTCCTGGGACAGGGGAACGAGCAGTACTTC. Its translation is CASSSLLGQGNEQYF. This chain links TRBV7-6 with TRBJ2-7, with 10 bases aligning to TRBD1. V gave up 4 bases and J gave up 5 bases; unmatched junction bases: 8. Germline values: CDR1 SGHVS, CDR2 FNYEAQ. The CDR3 covers 15 residues. Supplemented by reference TRBV7-6 and TRBJ2-7, the full variable domain reads GAGVSQSPRYKVTKRGQDVALRCDPISGHVSLYWYRQALGQGPEFLTYFNYEAQQDKSGLPNDRFSAERPEGSISTLTIQRTEQRDSAMYRCASSSLLGQGNEQYFGPGTRLTVT.

V is TRBV7-3 and J is TRBJ2-3; D is undetermined. The CDR3 is made up of 14 amino acids. V shed 2 bases and J shed 4 bases, with 10 bases lying between them. Germline-derived CDR1 and CDR2 are SGHTA and FQGTGA. The CDR3 DNA sequence: TGTGCCAGCAGCTTAGAGTCCTTGGCAGATACGCAGTATTTT. This sequence encodes CASSLESLADTQYF.

The genes are TRBV28 and TRBJ2-2; D unresolved. The germline V gene has CDR1 MDHEN and CDR2 SYDVKM. V lost 7 bases and J lost 4, with 16 bases in between. The CDR3 has 15 amino acids. DNA of the CDR3: TGTGCCAGCACACCCTTTCGGACCCCCACCGGGGAGCTGTTTTTT. It translates to CASTPFRTPTGELFF.

This rearrangement joins TRBV7-8 to TRBJ2-2, with 7 bases matching TRBD2. Germline CDR1 and CDR2: SGHVS and FQNEAQ. The V and J ends lost 8 bases and 7 bases, in that order; junction bases with no gene match: 13. The CDR3 loop spans 15 amino acids. CDR3 region: CASGSRAGRGGELFF. CDR3 coding DNA: TGTGCCAGCGGATCCCGAGCGGGACGGGGCGGGGAGCTGTTTTTT.

This clone has a handful of counts. The chain uses TRBV30 and TRBJ1-5; D remains ambiguous. Germline V gene data show CDR1 as GTSNPN and CDR2 as SVGIG (reference sequence). The CDR3 contains 15 residues. With 0 bases removed from V and 2 bases from J, the gap between germline ends came to 11 bases. CDR3 region: CAWSVQSMGNQPQHF. Written as DNA, the CDR3 is TGTGCCTGGAGTGTACAGAGTATGGGCAATCAGCCCCAGCATTTT.

This chain links TRBV14 with TRBJ1-1; no clear D. Deletions cut 0 bases from V and 8 bases from J, with 7 bases between. The CDR3 runs 12 residues. Germline lookup yields CDR1 SGHDN and CDR2 FVKESK. CDR3 in DNA: TGTGCCAGCAGCCAAGATACCGGAGAAGCTTTCTTT. Translated: CASSQDTGEAFF.

The CDR3 DNA is TGTGCCAGTCTGAAGGCAACTAATGAAAAACTGTTTTTT. Translating it yields CASLKATNEKLFF. The rearrangement links TRBV5-8 to TRBJ1-4; no clear D gene. This CDR3 has 13 amino acids. Trimming stripped 8 bases from V and 0 bases from J, with 8 bases between. From germline, CDR1 is SGHTS and CDR2 YDEGEE.

This chain joins TRBV5-1 and TRBJ2-2, with 8 nucleotides matching TRBD2. The germline V gene has CDR1 SGHRS and CDR2 YFSETQ. The CDR3 has 17 amino acids. The V gene end was trimmed by 4 bases and the J gene end by 3 bases; junction bases not matched to a gene: 11. The CDR3, as DNA: TGCGCCAGCAGCCCCGGACTAGCCCCCCGGGACACCGGGGAGCTGTTTTTT. The encoded protein is CASSPGLAPRDTGELFF.

V is TRBV6-6 and J is TRBJ1-2; 9 bases map to TRBD1. The length of the CDR3 is 16 residues. The trim removed 6 bases at V and 8 bases at J, leaving 16 bases unmatched. From germline, CDR1 is MNHNY and CDR2 SVGAGI (reference sequence). The CDR3 bases are TGTGCCAGCAGCCCTCAAAGGACAGGGGATGGCCGAGGCTACACCTTC. This gives the protein CASSPQRTGDGRGYTF.

The chain links TRBV5-4 to TRBJ2-5; D uncertain. Germline CDR1 reads SGHNT; CDR2 reads YYREEE (reference sequence). Trimming stripped 3 bases from V and 1 base from J, with 10 bases between. The CDR3 loop spans 14 amino acids. This CDR3 is CASSSSALQETQYF. In nucleotides, the CDR3 is TGTGCCAGCAGCTCCTCTGCGCTCCAAGAGACCCAGTACTTC.

About this clone: The junction differs from germline at one of its ends, possibly a read error. This sequence joins TRBV7-2 and TRBJ1-3; no firm D call. This CDR3 is 12 amino acids long. Per germline, CDR1 SGHTA and CDR2 FQGNSA. CDR3 in DNA: TGTGCCAGCAGCTTAGAAATGGAAATTAAGGATTTT. This translates into CASSLEMEIKDF. The whole variable domain, filled in from reference TRBV7-2 and TRBJ1-3, reads GAGVSQSPSNKVTEKGKDVELRCDPISGHTALYWYRQSLGQGLEFLIYFQGNSAPDKSGLPSDRFSAERTGGSVSTLTIQRTQQEDSAVYLCASSLEMEIKDFGEGSWLTVV.

The rearrangement uses TRBV28 and TRBJ2-4; D remains unclear. The CDR3 consists of 14 residues. Trimming cost V 6 bases and J 9 bases, with 18 bases left between them. Germline CDR1 and CDR2: MDHEN and SYDVKM. CDR3 region: CASRAGPPRGIQYF. DNA of the CDR3: TGTGCCAGCAGGGCCGGGCCCCCCCGCGGCATTCAGTACTTC.

The chain carries TRBV28 and TRBJ1-5; no clear D gene. V was clipped by 7 bases and J by 1 base, with 5 bases between them. Germline-derived CDR1 and CDR2 are MDHEN and SYDVKM. The CDR3 runs to 12 residues. The CDR3 DNA reads TGTGCCAGCAAGATCAGCAATCAGCCCCAGCATTTT. Amino acid sequence: CASKISNQPQHF.

The J gene is TRBJ2-1, the V gene TRBV19; the match to TRBD1 covers 10 bases. V shed 4 bases, J shed 7 bases, and the junction held 7 bases outside the gene matches. Germline V gives CDR1 LNHDA, CDR2 SQIVND (reference sequence). The CDR3 has 15 amino acids. CDR3 in amino acids: CASSTGTGVGNEQFF. The CDR3 nucleotides read TGTGCCAGTAGTACCGGGACAGGGGTTGGAAATGAGCAGTTCTTC.

The chain employs TRBV2 and TRBJ2-7; 9 nucleotides align to TRBD1. Trimming at V came to 6 bases and at J to 5 bases, leaving 5 bases not matched to a gene. There are 13 residues in the CDR3. Germline lookup yields CDR1 SNHLY and CDR2 FYNNEI. The CDR3, as DNA: TGTGCCAGCAGGTCGGACAGGGGCCACGAGCAGTACTTC. Its protein is CASRSDRGHEQYF.